A few counts support the clone carrying this T cell receptor (beta chain). What it binds is unknown. CDR3 length: 14 residues. V lost 2 bases and J lost 2, with 11 bases in between. The germline V gene has CDR1 SGDLS and CDR2 YYNGEE. The entry originates in a study of molecular identifiers for immune sequencing clone quantification. Turning to the study itself: Four portions were sequenced after RNA from approximately 20,000 or 100,000 naive CD8 cells was split five ways in replicates.

Study-wide results and limits: Whereas naive cells kept under 1% of molecules in clones above 20 RNA copies, such clones held over 99% in effectors.

TCRdb re-called the PCR reads with MiXCR, one entry per CDR3 protein. The sample yields about 640,000 distinct CDR3 sequences, just under 20% seen once. Source material: naive CD8+ T cells from blood, with Jurkat cell RNA spiked in. Specified subset: FACS-sorted CD8+CD4-CCR7+CD45RA+ naive T cells. This receptor was obtained from a human donor in good health. Some libraries in this study had Jurkat cell RNA spiked in. The J gene is TRBJ2-7, the V gene TRBV9, with a weak D call TRBD1 (6 bases). The CDR3, as DNA: TGTGCCAGCAGCGTCCGGGACATTCCCTACGAGCAGTACTTC. It is translated as CASSVRDIPYEQYF. Drawing the rest from reference TRBV9 and TRBJ2-7, the complete variable domain is DSGVTQTPKHLITATGQRVTLRCSPRSGDLSVYWYQQSLDQGLQFLIQYYNGEERAKGNILERFSAQQFPDLHSELNLSSLELGDSALYFCASSVRDIPYEQYFGPGTRLTVT.